This TCR beta chain was sequenced for a study of STAT3 mutations in large granular lymphocyte leukemia. Study conclusions and caveats: Differing intervals and regimens complicate linking therapy response to clone burden. Every T-LGLL patient had at least one immunodominant TCRbeta clonotype.

TCRbeta libraries averaged around 40,000 productive templates per sample. Only in-frame clones appear in the TCRdb table, and some are missing; sequencing was by immunoSEQ multiplex PCR. The sample lists about 5,500 clones, about 93% occurring once. The germline V gene has CDR1 GTSNPN and CDR2 SVGIG (reference sequence). The CDR3 loop spans 14 amino acids. Trimming at V came to 3 bases and at J to 1 base, leaving 4 bases not matched to a gene. As concerns this clone: Its antigen remains unidentified.

The sample was peripheral blood mononuclear cells. The V gene is TRBV30, the J gene TRBJ2-3; the match to TRBD2 covers 7 bases. This receptor was taken from a man aged 55 to 70 with T-cell large granular lymphocyte leukemia. Some clones in this sample may be carry-over from other donors' samples. The CDR3 spells CAWRAGVGTDTQYF. The CDR3 nucleotides read TGTGCCTGGAGGGCGGGAGTGGGCACAGATACGCAGTATTTT.